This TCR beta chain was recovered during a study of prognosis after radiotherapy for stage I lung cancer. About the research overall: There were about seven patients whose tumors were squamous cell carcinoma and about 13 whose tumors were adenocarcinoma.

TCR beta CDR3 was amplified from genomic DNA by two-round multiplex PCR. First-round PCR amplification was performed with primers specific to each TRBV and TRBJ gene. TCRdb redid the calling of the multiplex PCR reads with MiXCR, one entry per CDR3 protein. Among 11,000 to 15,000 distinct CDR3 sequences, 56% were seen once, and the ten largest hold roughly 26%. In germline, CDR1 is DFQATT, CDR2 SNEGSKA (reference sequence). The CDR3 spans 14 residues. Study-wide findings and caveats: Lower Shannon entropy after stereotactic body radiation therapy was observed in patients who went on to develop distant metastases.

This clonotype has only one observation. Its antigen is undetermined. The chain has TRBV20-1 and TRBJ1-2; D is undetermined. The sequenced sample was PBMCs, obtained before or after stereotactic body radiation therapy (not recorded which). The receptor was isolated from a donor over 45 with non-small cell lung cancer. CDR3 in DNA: TGCAATACCACCTCGGGGTACCCTAACTATGGCTACACCTTC. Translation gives CNTTSGYPNYGYTF.